These 6 T cell receptor beta chains were sequenced from one sample in a study of T cell repertoires in cytomegalovirus infection. TCRdb passed the reads through MiXCR, listing each CDR3 protein once. The table has more than 400,000 distinct CDR3 sequences, around 27% seen once. The sequenced sample was PBMCs. The receptors were sampled from a human donor in good health (CMV status not recorded). Some clones in this sample may be carry-over from other donors' samples.

This clonotype was detected many times. V is TRBV7-8 and J is TRBJ1-4; the match to TRBD1 covers 8 bases. Looked up from germline, CDR1 is SGHVS and CDR2 is FQNEAQ. V shed 7 bases, J shed 13 bases, and the junction held 23 bases outside the gene matches. This CDR3 is 17 amino acids long. The CDR3 coding sequence is TGTGCCAGCACCGCGAAGCCCGGACAGGGCCGCTTGGGGGGACTGTTTTTT. This translates into CASTAKPGQGRLGGLFF. The complete variable domain, with remaining parts taken from reference TRBV7-8 and TRBJ1-4, reads GAGVSQSPRYKVAKRGQDVALRCDPISGHVSLFWYQQALGQGPEFLTYFQNEAQLDKSGLPSDRFFAERPEGSVSTLKIQRTQQEDSAVYLCASTAKPGQGRLGGLFFGSGTQLSVL.

The chain recombines TRBV19 with TRBJ1-1; 10 bases are a match to TRBD1. Germline CDR1 is LNHDA and CDR2 is SQIVND (reference sequence). The CDR3 covers 16 residues. With V trimmed by 5 bases and J by 2 bases, 8 bases remained unmatched. The CDR3 nucleotides are TGTGCCAGTAGTCAGCGGACAGGGGGTGGAAACACTGAAGCTTTCTTT. Translating gives CASSQRTGGGNTEAFF.

This clonotype was detected only a few times. This sequence joins TRBV7-9 and TRBJ1-2; D is uncertain. Per germline, CDR1 SEHNR and CDR2 FQNEAQ (reference sequence). CDR3 size: 13 residues. V was cut by 0 bases and J by 6 bases, with 8 bases left in between. The CDR3 spells CASSLAPLDGYTF. The CDR3 DNA follows: TGTGCCAGCAGCTTAGCCCCATTGGATGGCTACACCTTC.

This chain connects TRBV6-1 to TRBJ2-5, with 8 bases that match TRBD1. The J segment lost 7 bases and the V segment lost 7 bases, leaving 11 bases of the junction unmatched. Germline V lookup: CDR1 MNHNS, CDR2 SASEGT. The CDR3 contains 14 residues. The CDR3 region is CASNSPGQVGTQYF. As DNA, the CDR3 is TGTGCCAGCAATTCCCCGGGACAGGTCGGGACCCAGTACTTC.

The rearrangement joins TRBV7-2 to TRBJ2-2; 8 bases are shared with TRBD2. The CDR3 totals 17 residues. Germline V gene lookup returns CDR1 SGHTA and CDR2 FQGNSA. With V trimmed by 5 bases and J by 0 bases, 8 bases remained unmatched. The CDR3 is CASSPQRGLANTGELFF. Written as DNA, the CDR3 is TGTGCCAGCAGCCCCCAGCGGGGGCTCGCGAACACCGGGGAGCTGTTTTTT.

The chain uses TRBV7-9 and TRBJ1-3; D might be TRBD1 (5 bases). The V gene's germline CDR1 is SEHNR and CDR2 FQNEAQ (reference sequence). V was shortened by 3 bases and J by 5 bases, with 8 bases between the two germline ends. The CDR3 has 13 amino acids. The CDR3 DNA follows: TGTGCCAGCAGCTTCGGGGGGAGAAACACCATATATTTT. Translated: CASSFGGRNTIYF.